This TCR beta chain stems from a study of cytomegalovirus exposure and HLA in healthy donors. Study-wide points: As a later analysis showed, a missense DCLRE1C variant was linked to trimming of TCR beta V- and J-genes. In a later analysis, specific HLA alleles were associated with 15,000 to 20,000 TCR beta sequences at a 0.05 false discovery rate.

Worth noting for this clone: The target antigen is unknown.

CDR3 size: 14 residues. V lost 2 bases, J lost 5 bases, and 5 bases stayed unmatched. CDR1 is GTSNPN, CDR2 SVGIG, per germline (reference sequence). Primers: 60 Vbeta forward and 13 Jbeta reverse. The data were produced by immunoSEQ multiplex PCR, yet TCRdb's version contains in-frame clones alone and is incomplete. The sample yields more than 95,000 clones, around 67% seen once. This chain connects TRBV30 to TRBJ2-3; 9 bases are a match to TRBD2. The source of this sequence is a man between 60 and 75 years old in good health and CMV-seropositive. The sequencing input was PBMCs. CDR3 nucleotides: TGTGCCTGGAGTTTTAGCGGGGGAGGAGATACGCAGTATTTT. Amino acid sequence: CAWSFSGGGDTQYF.